Here is one T cell receptor beta chain with its context. Profiled with immunoSEQ multiplex PCR; TCRdb holds only in-frame clones, not every one. The sample lists roughly 140,000 clones, around 90% occurring once. This CDR3 region has 16 residues. The germline CDR1 and CDR2 sequences are KGHDR and SFDVKD. The trim removed 4 bases at V and 7 bases at J, leaving 11 bases unmatched. This sample was included in a study of T cell responses to AZD1222 COVID-19 vaccine. This TCR derives from an adult who received the AZD1222 COVID-19 vaccine. The input for sequencing was peripheral blood, taken 28 days after the second AZD1222 dose. This chain uses TRBV24-1 with TRBJ2-1; 8 bases are shared with TRBD2. The CDR3 DNA is TGTGCCACCAGTGACTCCGGGACTAGAAATAGGAATGAGCAGTTCTTC. Amino acids: CATSDSGTRNRNEQFF.